The next 2 T cell receptor beta chains were all read from a single sample in a study of OX40 agonist ivuxolimab in advanced cancers. Repertoires were generated with immunoSEQ multiplex PCR, while TCRdb's copy carries only in-frame clones and drops some. The sample has about 50,000 clones, about four fifths seen once. The material sequenced was CD4+ or CD8+ T cells sorted from blood, taken in a trial of the OX40 agonist ivuxolimab. The receptor set was obtained from an adult with an advanced solid tumor such as melanoma, head and neck, liver or kidney cancer.

CDR3 region: CASRSLPGTDGYTF. The CDR3 DNA reads TGTGCCAGCAGGTCCCTTCCAGGGACGGATGGCTACACCTTC. The chain carries TRBV6-5 and TRBJ1-2, with a possible D match to TRBD1 (5 bases). V lost 6 bases and J lost 6, with 17 bases in between. Germline CDR1 reads MNHEY; CDR2 reads SVGAGI. The CDR3 spans 14 residues.

The chain uses TRBV28 and TRBJ2-7, with 9 bases fitting TRBD1. The CDR3 is made up of 15 amino acids. Germline V gene data show CDR1 as MDHEN and CDR2 as SYDVKM. Losses at the gene ends were 5 bases for V and 3 bases for J; bases not matched to a gene: 8. In DNA form, the CDR3 reads TGTGCCAGCAGTCCAACAGGGGGCAAAAGCTACGAGCAGTACTTC. Translated: CASSPTGGKSYEQYF.